This T cell receptor beta chain originates from a study of early T cells in non-severe SARS-CoV-2 infection. This CDR3 comprises 12 residues. In germline, CDR1 is LNHDA, CDR2 SQIVND (reference sequence). Germline trimming cut 4 bases from V and 10 bases from J; bases unmatched to any gene: 3. TCRdb re-called the 5' RACE reads with MiXCR, one entry per CDR3 protein. The table lists some 71,000 distinct CDR3 sequences, about a tenth of them singletons, with roughly a sixth in the top ten. This receptor was obtained from an adult who was a healthcare worker with PCR-confirmed SARS-CoV-2 infection or an uninfected control (not recorded which). This specimen was whole blood, taken at baseline. The rearrangement joins TRBV19 to TRBJ2-1, with 8 bases lining up with TRBD1. The CDR3 DNA reads TGTGCCAGTAGTACAGGGGGCATCGAGCAGTTCTTC. Its translation: CASSTGGIEQFF.